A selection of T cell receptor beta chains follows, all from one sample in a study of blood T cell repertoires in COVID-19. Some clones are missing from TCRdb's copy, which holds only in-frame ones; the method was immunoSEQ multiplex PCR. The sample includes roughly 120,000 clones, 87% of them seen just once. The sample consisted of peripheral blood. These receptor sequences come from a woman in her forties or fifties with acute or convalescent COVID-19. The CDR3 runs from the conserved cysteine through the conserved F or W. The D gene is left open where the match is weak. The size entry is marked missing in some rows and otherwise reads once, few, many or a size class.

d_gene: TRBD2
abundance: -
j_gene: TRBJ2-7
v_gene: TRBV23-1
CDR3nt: TGCGCCAGCAGTCACGAAAGCCTAGCGGGAGGCTACGAGCAGTACTTC
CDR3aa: CASSHESLAGGYEQYF

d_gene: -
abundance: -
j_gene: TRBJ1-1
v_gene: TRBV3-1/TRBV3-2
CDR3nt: TGTGCCAGCAGCTCAGACTCGACAGCCTATAACACTGAAGCTTTCTTT
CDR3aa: CASSSDSTAYNTEAFF

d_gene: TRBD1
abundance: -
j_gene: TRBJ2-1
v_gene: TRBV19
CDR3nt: TGTGCCAGTCAACCGAGGACAGGGCTTCCTCGGGTCTACAATGAGCAGTTCTTC
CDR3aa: CASQPRTGLPRVYNEQFF

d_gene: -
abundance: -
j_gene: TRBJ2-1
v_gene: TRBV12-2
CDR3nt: TGTGCAAGTCGCCCCCGTTTATTCTGGGGGTTGCTTTTACTAGCGGGAGAGGACGGGGAGCAGTTCTTC
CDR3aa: CASRPRLFWGLLLLAGEDGEQFF

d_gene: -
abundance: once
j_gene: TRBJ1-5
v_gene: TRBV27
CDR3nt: TGTGCCAGCAGTTCCCAGGGAGCAGGGGATCAGCCCCAGCATTTT
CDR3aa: CASSSQGAGDQPQHF

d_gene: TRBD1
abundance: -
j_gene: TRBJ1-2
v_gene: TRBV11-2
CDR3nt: TGTGCCAGCAGCCCCGGACAGGAAGGTTACTATGGCTACACCTTC
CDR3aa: CASSPGQEGYYGYTF

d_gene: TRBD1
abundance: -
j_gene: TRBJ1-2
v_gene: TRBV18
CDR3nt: TGTGCCAGCTCACCAGGACAGGGTGACTATGGCTACACCTTC
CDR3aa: CASSPGQGDYGYTF

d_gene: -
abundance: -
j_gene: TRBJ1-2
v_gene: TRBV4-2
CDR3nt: TGTGCCAGCAGCCAAGAATTTAGCAGGGTCTATGGCTACACCTTC
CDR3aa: CASSQEFSRVYGYTF

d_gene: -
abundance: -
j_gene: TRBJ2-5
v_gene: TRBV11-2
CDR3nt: TGTGCCAGCAGCTTAACTCACTGGGAGACCCAGTACTTC
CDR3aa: CASSLTHWETQYF

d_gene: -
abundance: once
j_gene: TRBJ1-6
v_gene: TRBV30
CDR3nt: TGTGCCTCGGCAGTCGCCTATAATTCACCCCTCCACTTT
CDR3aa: CASAVAYNSPLHF

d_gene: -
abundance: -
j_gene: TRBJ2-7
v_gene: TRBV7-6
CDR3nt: TGTGCCAGCAGCTTAGCGGAGGTGGGAACCTCCTACGAGCAGTACTTC
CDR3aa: CASSLAEVGTSYEQYF

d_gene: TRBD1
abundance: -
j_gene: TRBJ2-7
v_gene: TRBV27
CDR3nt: TGTGCCAGCCGGGGGACAGGGGGCTACGAGCAGTACTTC
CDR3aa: CASRGTGGYEQYF

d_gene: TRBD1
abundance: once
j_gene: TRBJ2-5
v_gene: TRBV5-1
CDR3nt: TGCGCCAGCAGCCTGCGGGACAGGTATATCCAAGAGACCCAGTACTTC
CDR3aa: CASSLRDRYIQETQYF